This TCR beta chain is from a study of control samples from healthy donors and cancer patients. Libraries were prepared by immunoSEQ multiplex PCR; TCRdb keeps only in-frame clonotypes and omits some of them. The top ten clones hold 9% to 10% of a sample with about 86,000 clones, around 90% of them seen once. The clonotype comes from a woman between 50 and 59 years old with colorectal cancer. Specimen: PBMCs.

In nucleotides, the CDR3 is TGTGCCAGCAGTTACGACCCCGCGACAGGGGGTCAGGTCGATGGAAAACTGTTTTTT. Translating it yields CASSYDPATGGQVDGKLFF. This chain joins TRBV6-2 or TRBV6-3 and TRBJ1-4; TRBD1 agrees at 9 bases. Unmatched junction bases numbered 20, after V lost 2 bases and J lost 10 bases. The CDR3 totals 19 residues. Per germline, CDR1 MNHEY and CDR2 SVGEGT.